The clone carrying this T cell receptor (beta chain) was found a few times. RNA, once extracted, was reverse transcribed into cDNA for use as the sequencing template. Clones were read by immunoSEQ multiplex PCR, and TCRdb kept only the in-frame ones, dropping some. The sample records around 200,000 clones, around 60% being singletons. The treatment denotes: oral pan-JAK inhibitor, 5-10 mg twice daily. The data derive from a study of CD8+ T cells in alopecia areata. Study information: Treatment of the treated patients consisted of oral tofacitinib, 5 to 10 mg twice daily. Percent of scalp involved defined treated patients' severity scores.

This CDR3 has 15 amino acids. The germline CDR1 and CDR2 sequences are SGHRS and YFSETQ. V dropped 4 bases and J dropped 6; count of bases not matched to a gene: 6. The sequence was obtained from a human donor with alopecia areata. The V gene is TRBV5-1, the J gene TRBJ2-2; 10 bases align to TRBD2. This specimen consisted of CD4+ T cells sorted from blood, obtained at week 4, from a patient treated with tofacitinib. This CDR3 reads CASSNSGRSSGELFF. CDR3 in DNA: TGCGCCAGCAGCAATAGCGGGAGGAGTTCCGGGGAGCTGTTTTTT.